These 4 T cell receptor beta chains were sequenced from one sample in a study of vaccination effects on CD4 cells after COVID-19. Which antigens these TCRs recognize remains unknown. The culture ran for about 11 days, and then CD4+ T cells were isolated. Each person got two doses of an mRNA SARS-CoV-2 vaccine, BNT162b2 or mRNA-1273. Method: immunoSEQ multiplex PCR; TCRdb's copy keeps in-frame clones and lacks some. The sample includes under 55,000 clones, 55% to 75% seen only once; the top ten take about 6.7%. Here the sequenced sample was CD4+ T cells from PBMCs cultured without peptide, taken after COVID-19 vaccination. All receptors derive from a human donor who received a COVID-19 vaccine.

This chain links TRBV5-1 with TRBJ2-7, with a tentative D call TRBD1 (5 bases). Trimming cost V 0 bases and J 1 base, with 5 bases left between them. The CDR3 has 13 amino acids. CDR1 is SGHRS, CDR2 YFSETQ, per germline. The CDR3 loop is CASSLGQSYEQYF. CDR3 bases: TGCGCCAGCAGCTTGGGACAGTCCTACGAGCAGTACTTC.

The V and J genes are TRBV10-3 and TRBJ2-7; 7 nucleotides line up with TRBD2. The length of the CDR3 is 14 residues. J was trimmed by 1 base and V by 7 bases; bases with no gene match: 7. The germline V gene encodes CDR1 ENHRY and CDR2 SYGVKD. CDR3 amino acids: CAIMVASGSYEQYF. The CDR3 DNA is TGTGCCATCATGGTCGCTAGCGGTTCCTACGAGCAGTACTTC.

The gene calls are TRBV5-8 and TRBJ1-3; D gene uncertain. CDR1 is SGHTS, CDR2 YDEGEE, per germline. Trimming took off 4 bases at V and 1 base at J, with 12 bases between the two ends. CDR3 size: 15 residues. Here the CDR3 reads CASSLDAGSGNTIYF. As DNA, the CDR3 is TGTGCCAGCAGCCTGGACGCCGGTTCTGGAAACACCATATATTTT.

The chain joins TRBV14 to TRBJ2-7; D may be TRBD1 or TRBD2 (5 bases each). Germline CDR1 SGHDN, CDR2 FVKESK. V was shortened by 1 base and J by 6 bases, with 10 bases between the two germline ends. This CDR3 contains 13 residues. CDR3 residues: CASSQVRGGEQYF. The CDR3, as DNA: TGTGCCAGCAGCCAAGTACGGGGCGGCGAGCAGTACTTC.